The 20 T cell receptor beta chains below were found in one sample sequenced in a study of T cells and Merkel cell carcinoma outcomes. Sequencing was performed with immunoSEQ multiplex PCR; in TCRdb, only in-frame clones are kept and a portion is missing. The table lists about 9,200 clones, around four fifths of them singletons. The sequenced sample was tumor tissue from Merkel cell carcinoma. The source of these receptors is a human donor with Merkel cell carcinoma.

V usage is TRBV28 and J usage is TRBJ2-5, with D tentatively TRBD2 (5 bases). The length of the CDR3 is 12 residues. Germline V lookup: CDR1 MDHEN, CDR2 SYDVKM. The V end lost 2 bases, the J end lost 5 bases, and 6 bases lay between the germline ends. This CDR3 reads CASSLREETQYF. In nucleotides, the CDR3 is TGTGCCAGCAGTTTAAGGGAGGAGACCCAGTACTTC.

The chain links TRBV6-1 to TRBJ2-3; the match to TRBD1 covers 8 bases. The V gene's germline CDR1 is MNHNS and CDR2 SASEGT. V lost 7 bases and J lost 3; bases outside the gene matches: 3. The CDR3 is made up of 13 amino acids. Here the CDR3 DNA reads TGTGCCAGCAACGGACAGGGTACAGATACGCAGTATTTT. It codes for CASNGQGTDTQYF.

This chain uses TRBV6-5 with TRBJ1-1, with D unclear. Trimming cost V 6 bases and J 6 bases, with 17 bases left between them. This CDR3 is 14 amino acids long. From germline, CDR1 is MNHEY and CDR2 SVGAGI. Written as DNA, the CDR3 is TGTGCCAGCAGCCCGGGTCTAATTGAATCTGAAGCTTTCTTT. Translated: CASSPGLIESEAFF.

The rearrangement links TRBV6-6 to TRBJ1-5; D is unresolved. The ends were cut back, 6 bases at V and 6 bases at J, with 9 bases in the middle. The length of the CDR3 is 12 residues. The germline V gene has CDR1 MNHNY and CDR2 SVGAGI (reference sequence). In nucleotides, the CDR3 is TGTGCCAGCAGCCCATCCTTTCAGCCCCAGCATTTT. Protein: CASSPSFQPQHF.

This clone was seen once. The V call is TRBV27, the J call TRBJ2-7; D unclear. The germline V gene has CDR1 MNHEY and CDR2 SMNVEV (reference sequence). Trimming removed 4 bases at V and 2 bases at J, with 9 bases between. This CDR3 comprises 13 residues. The CDR3 DNA is TGTGCCAGCAGTTCCTCAAAGGCCTACGAGCAGTACTTC. Translation gives CASSSSKAYEQYF.

The CDR3 region has the DNA TGTGCCAGCAGAAGGACAGGGGGATCTTGGGAGCAGTACTTC. Translated: CASRRTGGSWEQYF. This chain connects TRBV5-4 to TRBJ2-7; TRBD1 agrees at 10 bases. CDR1 SGHNT and CDR2 YYREEE come from the germline V gene (reference sequence). The CDR3 consists of 14 residues. With V trimmed by 5 bases and J by 7 bases, 9 bases remained unmatched.

V usage is TRBV7-2 and J usage is TRBJ1-1; the match to TRBD1 covers 8 bases. V gave up 1 base and J gave up 7 bases; unmatched junction bases: 8. Germline-derived CDR1 and CDR2 are SGHTA and FQGNSA. This CDR3 is built from 15 residues. This chain's CDR3 is CASSLDRTGKGEAFF. CDR3 coding DNA: TGTGCCAGCAGCTTAGACAGGACAGGGAAGGGTGAAGCTTTCTTT.

V usage is TRBV6-1 and J usage is TRBJ1-1, with D perhaps matching TRBD1 (6 bases). Trimming removed 4 bases at V and 6 bases at J, with 18 bases between. The CDR3 spans 15 residues. Germline V CDR1 and CDR2: MNHNS, SASEGT. The CDR3 loop reads CASSGGDTSGAEAFF. As DNA, the CDR3 is TGTGCCAGCAGTGGAGGGGACACGTCAGGGGCTGAAGCTTTCTTT.

The chain employs TRBV7-2 and TRBJ2-3; D ambiguous. With 2 bases removed from V and 1 base from J, the gap between germline ends came to 4 bases. CDR1 is SGHTA, CDR2 FQGNSA, per germline. The CDR3 extends over 13 amino acids. The CDR3 region is CASSLRRTDTQYF. In DNA, the CDR3 is TGTGCCAGCAGCTTACGTCGCACAGATACGCAGTATTTT.

The V call is TRBV7-9, the J call TRBJ2-5; D gene ambiguous. The CDR3 loop spans 11 amino acids. From germline, CDR1 is SEHNR and CDR2 FQNEAQ (reference sequence). Trimming shortened V by 3 bases and J by 9 bases, and 8 bases separated the two germline ends. The CDR3 loop reads CASSFGVSQYF. The CDR3 DNA is TGTGCCAGCAGCTTTGGAGTCTCCCAGTACTTC.

This rearrangement joins TRBV28 to TRBJ2-7; tentative D call: TRBD1 (5 bases). Germline-derived CDR1 and CDR2 are MDHEN and SYDVKM. The ends were cut back, 5 bases at V and 2 bases at J, with 7 bases in the middle. This CDR3 is built from 12 residues. The CDR3 reads CASSLGAYEQYF. In DNA form, the CDR3 reads TGTGCCAGCAGTCTAGGGGCCTACGAGCAGTACTTC.

This clone was counted between two and nine times. The chain combines TRBV6-6 with TRBJ2-3; D is ambiguous. The ends were cut back, 7 bases at V and 3 bases at J, with 11 bases in the middle. This CDR3 has 13 amino acids. CDR1 is MNHNY and CDR2 is SVGAGI in the germline V gene (reference sequence). CDR3 sequence (DNA): TGTGCCAGCACCTGGGGAAGTACAGATACGCAGTATTTT. Protein: CASTWGSTDTQYF.

The chain links TRBV5-5 to TRBJ2-7; no clear D gene. CDR1 is SGHKS, CDR2 YYEKEE, per germline (reference sequence). The CDR3 consists of 13 residues. The V end lost 2 bases, the J end lost 0 bases, and 6 bases lay between the germline ends. The CDR3 region is CASSFPASYEQYF. The CDR3 DNA sequence: TGTGCCAGCAGCTTCCCAGCCTCCTACGAGCAGTACTTC.

This clone was detected only once. V is TRBV29-1 and J is TRBJ1-3; tentatively, D is TRBD1 (5 bases). Germline V gives CDR1 SQVTM, CDR2 ANQGSEA. Trimming took 7 bases from V and 11 from J, leaving 15 bases between them. The CDR3 runs 11 residues. The CDR3 DNA reads TGCAGCGACCGTCCAAGGGGAGCCATATATTTT. This sequence encodes CSDRPRGAIYF.

The V call is TRBV5-6, the J call TRBJ2-3; TRBD2 agrees at 7 bases. J lost 5 bases, V lost 4 bases, and 4 bases had no gene match. Per germline, CDR1 SGHDT and CDR2 YYEEEE. This CDR3 is built from 13 residues. CDR3 sequence: CASSRDYLDTQYF. The CDR3 DNA sequence: TGTGCCAGCAGCCGGGACTACCTAGATACGCAGTATTTT. Full variable domain (outside the CDR3, taken from reference TRBV5-6 and TRBJ2-3): DAGVTQSPTHLIKTRGQQVTLRCSPKSGHDTVSWYQQALGQGPQFIFQYYEEEERQRGNFPDRFSGHQFPNYSSELNVNALLLGDSALYLCASSRDYLDTQYFGPGTRLTVL.

The rearrangement joins TRBV6-1 to TRBJ1-2; D is unclear. Germline loops: CDR1 MNHNS, CDR2 SASEGT. This CDR3 is 11 amino acids long. V was pared by 4 bases and J by 5 bases, with 5 bases between. CDR3 sequence reads: CASSAGYGYTF. CDR3 sequence (DNA): TGTGCCAGCAGTGCCGGGTATGGCTACACCTTC.

This clone has only a few counts. The chain employs TRBV7-6 and TRBJ2-1; TRBD2 matches at 10 bases. The J segment lost 7 bases and the V segment lost 4 bases, leaving 7 bases of the junction unmatched. The V gene's germline CDR1 is SGHVS and CDR2 FNYEAQ. This CDR3 is built from 15 residues. The CDR3 sequence: CASSYERGGGNEQFF. CDR3 DNA sequence: TGTGCCAGCAGCTACGAGCGGGGGGGCGGGAATGAGCAGTTCTTC. Looking up the rest from reference TRBV7-6 and TRBJ2-1 gives the full variable domain: GAGVSQSPRYKVTKRGQDVALRCDPISGHVSLYWYRQALGQGPEFLTYFNYEAQQDKSGLPNDRFSAERPEGSISTLTIQRTEQRDSAMYRCASSYERGGGNEQFFGPGTRLTVL.

In regard to this clone: Mismatch with germline at one junction end may stem from a read error. This chain uses TRBV7-2 with TRBJ2-5; 11 bases align to TRBD2. CDR1 SGHTA and CDR2 FQGNSA come from the germline V gene. This CDR3 region has 14 residues. The CDR3 nucleotides are TGTGCCAGCAGCCTAGCGGGGGGCCGGGAGACCCAGTACTTC. Residues: CASSLAGGRETQYF.

The rearrangement joins TRBV7-9 to TRBJ2-7; 10 bases are shared with TRBD1. V shed 5 bases and J 6 bases; nucleotides not matched to a gene: 7. The V gene's germline CDR1 is SEHNR and CDR2 FQNEAQ (reference sequence). This CDR3 region has 14 residues. The CDR3 DNA follows: TGTGCCAGCAGCGTGACGGGACAGGGGAGCGAGCAGTACTTC. Translated, it gives CASSVTGQGSEQYF.

The V gene is TRBV6-5, the J gene TRBJ2-3; 10 bases line up with TRBD2. The CDR3 runs to 14 residues. Germline V gene data show CDR1 as MNHEY and CDR2 as SVGAGI. The V segment lost 4 bases and the J segment 9 bases; nucleotides outside the gene matches: 7. Written as DNA, the CDR3 is TGTGCCAGCAGTTCCACTAGCGGGGCCACGACGCAGTATTTT. It specifies CASSSTSGATTQYF.